These T cell receptor beta chains were read from a single sample in a study of cytomegalovirus exposure and HLA in healthy donors. Sequenced by immunoSEQ multiplex PCR; TCRdb stores in-frame clones only, minus some. The sample lists 130,000 to 150,000 clones, about 80% occurring once. The source material was PBMCs. These receptors came from a female donor in good health and CMV-seronegative. CDR3s include the opening cysteine and the closing phenylalanine or tryptophan. The D gene is left open where the match is weak. Clone size is given for some rows only: seen once, a few or many times, or a class if the clone is expanded.

J: TRBJ1-2
size: -
length: 15
D: -
V: TRBV7-2
CDR3: CASSFGYRPTYGYTF
DNA: TGTGCCAGCAGCTTCGGGTATCGGCCTACATATGGCTACACCTTC

J: TRBJ2-7
size: -
length: 14
D: -
V: TRBV27
CDR3: CASSPRDLGWEQYF
DNA: TGTGCCAGCAGTCCCAGGGACTTAGGTTGGGAGCAGTACTTC

J: TRBJ2-5
size: -
length: 16
D: TRBD2
V: TRBV9
CDR3: CASSVGSGRAGETQYF
DNA: TGTGCCAGCAGCGTAGGGAGCGGGAGAGCCGGGGAGACCCAGTACTTC

J: TRBJ2-7
size: -
length: 14
D: -
V: TRBV5-6
CDR3: CASSPGSRPYEQYF
DNA: TGTGCCAGCAGCCCCGGGAGTCGCCCCTACGAGCAGTACTTC

J: TRBJ2-3
size: -
length: 16
D: -
V: TRBV12-1
CDR3: CASSFETSGDTDTQYF
DNA: TGTGCCAGCAGCTTTGAAACTAGCGGGGACACAGATACGCAGTATTTT

J: TRBJ2-3
size: -
length: 14
D: TRBD2
V: TRBV5-1
CDR3: CASSLSGIQDTQYF
DNA: TGCGCCAGCAGCTTGAGCGGGATACAGGATACGCAGTATTTT

J: TRBJ1-4
size: -
length: 12
D: -
V: TRBV5-1
CDR3: CASSLTNRDLVF
DNA: TGCGCCAGCAGCTTAACTAACCGGGACTTAGTTTTT

J: TRBJ2-1
size: -
length: 15
D: TRBD2
V: TRBV30
CDR3: CAWTQLAGGYNEQFF
DNA: TGTGCCTGGACCCAACTAGCGGGAGGGTACAATGAGCAGTTCTTC

J: TRBJ2-7
size: -
length: 16
D: TRBD2
V: TRBV5-6
CDR3: CASSFGLAGGQYEQYF
DNA: TGTGCCAGCAGTTTCGGACTAGCGGGGGGCCAGTACGAGCAGTACTTC

J: TRBJ2-1
size: once
length: 18
D: TRBD1
V: TRBV7-7
CDR3: CASSPLHGRDRGINEQFF
DNA: TGTGCTAGCAGCCCACTGCACGGACGGGACAGGGGGATCAATGAGCAGTTCTTC

J: TRBJ2-7
size: few
length: 19
D: -
V: TRBV1
CDR3: CTSSQPTSGRAKEPYEQYF
DNA: TGCACCAGCAGCCAGCCAACTAGCGGGAGGGCAAAGGAACCCTACGAGCAGTACTTC